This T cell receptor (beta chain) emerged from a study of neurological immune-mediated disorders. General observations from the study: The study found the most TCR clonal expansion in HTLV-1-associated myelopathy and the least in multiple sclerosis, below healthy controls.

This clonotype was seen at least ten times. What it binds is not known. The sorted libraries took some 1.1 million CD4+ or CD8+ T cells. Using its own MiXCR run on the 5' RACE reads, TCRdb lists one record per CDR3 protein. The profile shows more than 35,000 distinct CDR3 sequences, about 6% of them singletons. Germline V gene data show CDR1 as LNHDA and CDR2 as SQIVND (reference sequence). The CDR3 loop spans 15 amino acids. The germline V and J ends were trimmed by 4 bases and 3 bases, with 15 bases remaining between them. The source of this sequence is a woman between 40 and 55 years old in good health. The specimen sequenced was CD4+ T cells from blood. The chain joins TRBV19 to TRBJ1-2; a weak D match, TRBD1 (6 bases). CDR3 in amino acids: CASSTNRVIDYGYTF. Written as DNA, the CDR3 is TGTGCCAGTAGTACGAACAGGGTAATTGACTATGGCTACACCTTC.